The 30 T cell receptor beta chains given below trace back to one sample, sequenced in a study of control samples from healthy donors and cancer patients. Profiling relied on immunoSEQ multiplex PCR, and the TCRdb table lists in-frame clones only, not all of them. The table includes around 57,000 clones, under 95% detected once. The sequenced sample was PBMCs. These receptors were collected from a man aged 30-40 years with colorectal cancer.

This chain joins TRBV5-1 and TRBJ2-2; D gene ambiguous. The CDR3 length is 12 residues. V lost 0 bases, J lost 6 bases, and 3 bases lay in between. Looked up from germline, CDR1 is SGHRS and CDR2 is YFSETQ. CDR3 sequence: CASSLGPGELFF. Written as DNA, the CDR3 is TGCGCCAGCAGCTTGGGCCCCGGGGAGCTGTTTTTT.

This rearrangement joins TRBV4-3 to TRBJ1-2; tentative D call: TRBD1 (6 bases). Per the germline V gene, CDR1 is LGHNA and CDR2 is YSLEER. V dropped 0 bases and J dropped 8 bases, with 22 bases sitting between them. The CDR3 contains 17 residues. Here the CDR3 reads CASSQDRPAGDREGYTF. In nucleotides, the CDR3 is TGCGCCAGCAGCCAAGATAGACCGGCAGGGGACCGGGAAGGCTACACCTTC.

The chain uses TRBV19 and TRBJ2-7, with D hard to call. This CDR3 region has 13 residues. CDR1 is LNHDA, CDR2 SQIVND, per germline (reference sequence). V lost 4 bases and J lost 4, with 11 bases in between. CDR3 in DNA: TGTGCCAGTAGTAGGGCCAAGGCATACGAGCAGTACTTC. Amino acid sequence: CASSRAKAYEQYF.

The chain couples TRBV5-4 to TRBJ2-2; D unresolved. The CDR3 has 14 residues. V was shortened by 3 bases and J by 4 bases, with 10 bases between the two germline ends. CDR1 is SGHNT and CDR2 is YYREEE in the germline V gene (reference sequence). CDR3 coding DNA: TGTGCCAGCAGCTGGGTCGGTCTCACCGGGGAGCTGTTTTTT. It yields the protein CASSWVGLTGELFF.

The chain couples TRBV5-6 to TRBJ1-2, with a tentative D call TRBD1 (5 bases). V lost 1 base to trimming and J lost 5 bases, with 15 bases between them. The CDR3 contains 15 residues. Germline V gene data show CDR1 as SGHDT and CDR2 as YYEEEE. As DNA, the CDR3 is TGTGCCAGCAGCTTGATTAGGGACCTCGATTATGGCTACACCTTC. Translating it yields CASSLIRDLDYGYTF.

The CDR3 here is CASSLHRLVGTDTQYF. In DNA, the CDR3 is TGCGCCAGCAGCTTGCATCGACTAGTCGGCACAGATACGCAGTATTTT. V gene TRBV5-1 combines with J gene TRBJ2-3; possible D gene TRBD2, 6 bases. Germline CDR1 SGHRS, CDR2 YFSETQ. V lost 1 base and J 1 base, leaving 13 bases between the germline ends. CDR3 length equals 16 residues.

This clone was counted a single time. The rearrangement uses TRBV4-3 and TRBJ1-2; D call uncertain. The CDR3 length is 15 residues. Germline V gene data show CDR1 as LGHNA and CDR2 as YSLEER. Trimming took off 4 bases at V and 2 bases at J, with 14 bases between the two ends. The CDR3 DNA sequence: TGCGCCAGCAGCCCGAGCGGTTATGGGAACTATGGCTACACCTTC. As protein: CASSPSGYGNYGYTF.

This sequence joins TRBV27 and TRBJ2-5; weak D call: TRBD1 (5 bases). CDR1 and CDR2 (germline): MNHEY, SMNVEV (reference sequence). The germline V and J ends were trimmed by 5 bases and 2 bases, with 21 bases remaining between them. The CDR3 covers 17 residues. The CDR3 spells CASSPETLRQIQETQYF. DNA of the CDR3: TGTGCCAGCAGTCCCGAAACGCTAAGACAGATACAAGAGACCCAGTACTTC.

This clone has just a few counts. This rearrangement joins TRBV30 to TRBJ2-2; TRBD2 agrees at 9 bases. CDR3 length equals 15 residues. CDR1 and CDR2 from the germline V gene are GTSNPN and SVGIG (reference sequence). J gave up 7 bases and V 4 bases, and 10 bases lay outside the gene matches. Here the CDR3 reads CAWTVSSGEVGELFF. The CDR3 coding sequence is TGTGCCTGGACTGTATCTAGCGGGGAGGTCGGGGAGCTGTTTTTT. Filled out from reference TRBV30 and TRBJ2-2, the complete variable domain reads SQTIHQWPATLVQPVGSPLSLECTVEGTSNPNLYWYRQAAGRGLQLLFYSVGIGQISSEVPQNLSASRPQDRQFILSSKKLLLSDSGFYLCAWTVSSGEVGELFFGEGSRLTVL.

The chain has TRBV5-6 and TRBJ2-7; D is possibly TRBD1 (6 bases). Trimming stripped 2 bases from V and 4 bases from J, with 10 bases between. CDR1 is SGHDT and CDR2 is YYEEEE in the germline V gene. The CDR3 runs to 13 residues. The CDR3 sequence is CASSFGQRYEQYF. CDR3 nucleotide sequence: TGTGCCAGCAGCTTTGGACAGAGATACGAGCAGTACTTC. Variable domain in full (rest from reference TRBV5-6 and TRBJ2-7): DAGVTQSPTHLIKTRGQQVTLRCSPKSGHDTVSWYQQALGQGPQFIFQYYEEEERQRGNFPDRFSGHQFPNYSSELNVNALLLGDSALYLCASSFGQRYEQYFGPGTRLTVT.

J is TRBJ2-2 and V is TRBV10-1, with 11 bases aligning to TRBD1. Trimming at V came to 6 bases and at J to 7 bases, leaving 4 bases not matched to a gene. Germline V lookup: CDR1 WNHNN, CDR2 SYGVQD (reference sequence). The CDR3 runs 14 residues. The CDR3 region has the DNA TGCGCCAGCAGCCGGGACAGGGGGTACGGGGAGCTGTTTTTT. This translates into CASSRDRGYGELFF.

The chain couples TRBV4-3 to TRBJ2-1, with 8 bases matching TRBD2. The CDR3 is 18 residues long. CDR1 and CDR2 (germline): LGHNA, YSLEER. V was clipped by 0 bases and J by 1 base; unmatched bases: 8. CDR3 in DNA: TGCGCCAGCAGCCAAGATCTTAAACGGGGGGGTTCCTACAATGAGCAGTTCTTC. Translated: CASSQDLKRGGSYNEQFF.

This chain uses TRBV5-8 with TRBJ2-5; D is perhaps TRBD2 (5 bases). V was trimmed by 0 bases and J by 2 bases, leaving 17 bases between them. Germline V gives CDR1 SGHTS, CDR2 YDEGEE. The CDR3 spans 17 residues. The CDR3 DNA sequence: TGTGCCAGCAGCTTGGGTGGAGGTGGTGTGATTCAAGAGACCCAGTACTTC. Translation gives CASSLGGGGVIQETQYF.

The chain is built from TRBV5-1 and TRBJ2-1, with D unresolved. The CDR3 sequence is 16 residues long. The V end was cut by 0 bases, the J end by 1 base, with 11 bases between. The germline V gene encodes CDR1 SGHRS and CDR2 YFSETQ. The CDR3 bases are TGCGCCAGCAGCTTGGTTGTCAGTTTGTCCTACAATGAGCAGTTCTTC. Translated, it gives CASSLVVSLSYNEQFF.

The CDR3 here is CATRGTGTSGETQYF. In DNA, the CDR3 is TGTGCCACCAGGGGGACCGGGACGTCGGGAGAGACCCAGTACTTC. V is TRBV24-1 and J is TRBJ2-5, with D perhaps given as TRBD1 or TRBD2 (5 bases each). This CDR3 is built from 15 residues. Trimming took off 7 bases at V and 4 bases at J, with 18 bases between the two ends. The V gene's germline CDR1 is KGHDR and CDR2 SFDVKD.

The DNA of the CDR3 is TGTGCTAGTGGCCAACCAGGGGACAGGGTGGACACCGGGGAGCTGTTTTTT. It translates to CASGQPGDRVDTGELFF. The rearrangement links TRBV12-5 to TRBJ2-2; TRBD1 agrees at 9 bases. The CDR3 totals 17 residues. The junction had 11 bases not matched to a gene; V was cut back by 6 bases and J by 3 bases. Germline V gives CDR1 LGHNT, CDR2 FRNRAP.

V gene TRBV6-6 combines with J gene TRBJ2-1; 11 bases are a match to TRBD1. Germline values: CDR1 MNHNY, CDR2 SVGAGI (reference sequence). V shed 2 bases and J 9 bases; nucleotides not matched to a gene: 6. The length of the CDR3 is 15 residues. The CDR3 loop is CASSYGQGAPGEQFF. As DNA, the CDR3 is TGTGCCAGCAGTTACGGACAGGGGGCGCCGGGTGAGCAGTTCTTC.

In its sample, this clone was seen a few times. The chain is built from TRBV29-1 and TRBJ2-1; 11 nucleotides agree with TRBD2. The CDR3 is made up of 14 amino acids. Germline values: CDR1 SQVTM, CDR2 ANQGSEA. V lost 6 bases, J lost 2 bases, and 3 bases stayed unmatched. The chain's CDR3 is CSVLTSGAYNEQFF. The CDR3 coding sequence is TGCAGCGTCCTGACTAGCGGGGCCTACAATGAGCAGTTCTTC.

The gene calls are TRBV6-5 and TRBJ1-2, with unresolved D. The V end lost 8 bases, the J end lost 8 bases, and 12 bases lay between the germline ends. The CDR3 runs to 11 residues. The germline CDR1 and CDR2 sequences are MNHEY and SVGAGI. The DNA for the CDR3 is TGTGCCAGCGGAGACGCCACGGGCTACACCTTC. It specifies CASGDATGYTF.

The gene calls are TRBV11-3 and TRBJ2-3, with TRBD1 matching over 10 bases. CDR1 is SGHNT, CDR2 YENEEA, per germline. The length of the CDR3 is 15 residues. The J segment lost 4 bases and the V segment lost 5 bases, leaving 6 bases of the junction unmatched. The CDR3 nucleotides are TGTGCCAGCAGCCCGGGACAGGGGAAGCCAGATACGCAGTATTTT. Its protein is CASSPGQGKPDTQYF.

The table lists this clone with a few counts. The V gene is TRBV6-1, the J gene TRBJ2-6; D unclear. The CDR3 covers 15 residues. Trimming removed 1 base at V and 0 bases at J, with 4 bases between. Germline-derived CDR1 and CDR2 are MNHNS and SASEGT. The CDR3: CASSEDNSGANVLTF. The CDR3 coding sequence is TGTGCCAGCAGTGAAGACAACTCTGGGGCCAACGTCCTGACTTTC.

The gene calls are TRBV5-1 and TRBJ1-1, with 8 bases aligning to TRBD1. The V and J ends lost 0 bases and 2 bases, in that order; junction bases with no gene match: 6. Germline V gene data show CDR1 as SGHRS and CDR2 as YFSETQ. This CDR3 region has 16 residues. DNA for the CDR3: TGCGCCAGCAGCTTGGACAGGGGGAATTATAACACTGAAGCTTTCTTT. Its protein product is CASSLDRGNYNTEAFF. Together with reference TRBV5-1 and TRBJ1-1, the CDR3 gives the full variable domain: KAGVTQTPRYLIKTRGQQVTLSCSPISGHRSVSWYQQTPGQGLQFLFEYFSETQRNKGNFPGRFSGRQFSNSRSEMNVSTLELGDSALYLCASSLDRGNYNTEAFFGQGTRLTVV.

This chain uses TRBV5-4 with TRBJ2-2, with D possibly called TRBD1 or TRBD2 (5 bases each). Looked up from germline, CDR1 is SGHNT and CDR2 is YYREEE (reference sequence). This CDR3 is 16 amino acids long. Trimming took off 0 bases at V and 4 bases at J, with 13 bases between the two ends. CDR3 region: CASSLGGAGRTGELFF. CDR3 nucleotides: TGTGCCAGCAGCTTGGGAGGGGCAGGTCGCACCGGGGAGCTGTTTTTT.

This chain connects TRBV6-5 to TRBJ2-3; TRBD2 might be the D (6 bases). Trimming left V 8 bases short and J 4 bases short, with 16 bases between. The CDR3 consists of 14 residues. The germline gives CDR1 MNHEY, CDR2 SVGAGI. The CDR3 nucleotides read TGTGCCAGCGCACGACGACTAGTTCCAGATACGCAGTATTTT. It codes for CASARRLVPDTQYF.

The chain couples TRBV9 to TRBJ2-2, with 9 positions matching TRBD2. Germline CDR1 SGDLS, CDR2 YYNGEE. Unmatched junction bases numbered 0, after V lost 3 bases and J lost 0 bases. This CDR3 comprises 15 residues. CDR3 DNA: TGTGCCAGCAGCGGCGGGGGGGCGAACACCGGGGAGCTGTTTTTT. Translation gives CASSGGGANTGELFF.

This sequence joins TRBV19 and TRBJ2-7; 10 positions match TRBD2. Germline V gene lookup returns CDR1 LNHDA and CDR2 SQIVND (reference sequence). V was clipped by 6 bases and J by 3 bases; unmatched bases: 17. This CDR3 has 18 amino acids. In DNA, the CDR3 is TGTGCCAGTAGCCCACGTATCTTGGCTAGCGGGGGCCTCTACGAGCAGTACTTC. This translates into CASSPRILASGGLYEQYF.

The rearrangement uses TRBV6-2 or TRBV6-3 and TRBJ1-1; no firm D call. V lost 4 bases and J lost 2, with 11 bases in between. The CDR3 has 14 amino acids. Germline values: CDR1 MNHEY, CDR2 SVGEGT. The DNA of the CDR3 is TGTGCCAGCAGTTGGGGTGTTGGCAACACTGAAGCTTTCTTT. Its translation is CASSWGVGNTEAFF.

This clone was counted a single time. The genes are TRBV7-2 and TRBJ1-2; TRBD1 might be the D (6 bases). V was cut by 1 base and J by 2 bases, with 11 bases left in between. This CDR3 has 15 residues. Looked up from germline, CDR1 is SGHTA and CDR2 is FQGNSA. The CDR3 sequence: CASSLVGGRNYGYTF. The CDR3 DNA sequence: TGTGCCAGCAGCTTAGTTGGGGGGCGGAACTATGGCTACACCTTC.

CDR3 residues: CAFTDPTDTQYF. CDR3 DNA: TGTGCCTTCACGGACCCCACAGATACGCAGTATTTT. V is TRBV30 and J is TRBJ2-3; no clear D. V dropped 7 bases and J dropped 2 bases, with 10 bases sitting between them. Per the germline V gene, CDR1 is GTSNPN and CDR2 is SVGIG (reference sequence). CDR3 length: 12 amino acids.

This sequence joins TRBV6-1 and TRBJ1-5, with D uncertain. This CDR3 is built from 13 residues. The ends were cut back, 1 base at V and 8 bases at J, with 9 bases in the middle. Germline CDR1 and CDR2: MNHNS and SASEGT. CDR3 sequence: CASSEGGIKPQHF. The DNA of the CDR3 is TGTGCCAGCAGTGAAGGGGGTATTAAGCCCCAGCATTTT.